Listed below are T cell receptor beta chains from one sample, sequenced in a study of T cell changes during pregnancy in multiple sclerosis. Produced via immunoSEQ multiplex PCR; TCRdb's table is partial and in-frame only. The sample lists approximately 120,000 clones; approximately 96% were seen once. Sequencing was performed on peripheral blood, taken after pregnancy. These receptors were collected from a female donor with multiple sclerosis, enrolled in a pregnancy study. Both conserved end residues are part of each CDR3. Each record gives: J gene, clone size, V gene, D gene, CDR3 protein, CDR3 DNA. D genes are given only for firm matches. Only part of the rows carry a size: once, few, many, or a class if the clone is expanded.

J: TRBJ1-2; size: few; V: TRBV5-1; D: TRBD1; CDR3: CASSPGQALFYGYTF; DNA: TGCGCCAGCAGCCCGGGACAGGCCCTTTTCTATGGCTACACCTTC
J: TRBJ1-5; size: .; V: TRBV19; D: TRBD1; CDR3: CASNQGGNQPQHF; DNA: TGTGCCAGTAATCAGGGGGGCAATCAGCCCCAGCATTTT
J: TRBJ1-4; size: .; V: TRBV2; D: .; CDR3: CASSDTATNEKLFF; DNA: TGTGCCAGCAGTGATACAGCAACTAATGAAAAACTGTTTTTT
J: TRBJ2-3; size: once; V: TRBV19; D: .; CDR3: CASSIRTPSTDTQYF; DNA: TGTGCCAGTAGTATTAGGACACCGAGCACAGATACGCAGTATTTT
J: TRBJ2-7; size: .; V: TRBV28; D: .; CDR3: CASSLLNRVKEDYEQYF; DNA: TGTGCCAGCAGCCTTCTGAACAGGGTGAAAGAGGACTACGAGCAGTACTTC
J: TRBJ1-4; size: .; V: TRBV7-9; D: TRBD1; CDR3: CASSDGTASTNEKLFF; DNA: TGTGCCAGCAGCGATGGGACAGCTTCAACTAATGAAAAACTGTTTTTT
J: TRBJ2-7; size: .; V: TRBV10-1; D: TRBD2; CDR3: CASSASSGSFYEQYF; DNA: TGCGCCAGCAGCGCATCTAGCGGGAGTTTCTACGAGCAGTACTTC
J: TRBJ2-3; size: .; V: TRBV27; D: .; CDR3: CASSLGGSTDTQYF; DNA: TGTGCCAGCAGTTTAGGAGGAAGCACAGATACGCAGTATTTT
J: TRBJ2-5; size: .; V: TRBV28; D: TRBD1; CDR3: CASSLTGGLGTQYF; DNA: TGTGCCAGCAGTTTGACAGGGGGTTTGGGGACCCAGTACTTC
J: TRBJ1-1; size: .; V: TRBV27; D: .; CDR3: CASKRQGMNTEAFF; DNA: TGTGCCAGCAAAAGGCAGGGGATGAACACTGAAGCTTTCTTT
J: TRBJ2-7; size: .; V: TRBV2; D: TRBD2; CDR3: CASSESGTLAYEQYF; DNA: TGTGCCAGCAGTGAGAGCGGGACTCTTGCCTACGAGCAGTACTTC
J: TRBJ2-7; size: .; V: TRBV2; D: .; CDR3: CASSEWAGGGGEQYF; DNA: TGTGCCAGCAGTGAATGGGCGGGTGGGGGAGGCGAGCAGTACTTC
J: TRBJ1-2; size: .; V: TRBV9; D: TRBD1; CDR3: CASSVGKRGRGYGYTF; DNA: TGTGCCAGCAGCGTAGGGAAAAGGGGGCGCGGCTATGGCTACACCTTC
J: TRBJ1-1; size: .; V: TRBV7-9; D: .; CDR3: CASSSGMNTEAFF; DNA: TGTGCCAGCAGCTCCGGGATGAACACTGAAGCTTTCTTT
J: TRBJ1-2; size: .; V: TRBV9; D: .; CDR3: CASSVGQDYGYTF; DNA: TGTGCCAGCAGCGTAGGACAAGACTATGGCTACACCTTC
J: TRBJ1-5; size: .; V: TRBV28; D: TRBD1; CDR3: CASSLRTGGSNQPQHF; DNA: TGTGCCAGCAGTTTGAGGACAGGGGGCTCCAATCAGCCCCAGCATTTT
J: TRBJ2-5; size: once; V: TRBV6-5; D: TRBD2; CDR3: CASRSSGRRETQYF; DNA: TGTGCCAGCAGGTCCAGCGGGAGAAGGGAGACCCAGTACTTC
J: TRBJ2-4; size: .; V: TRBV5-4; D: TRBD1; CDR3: CASSLGQGKNIQYF; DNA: TGTGCCAGCAGCCTGGGACAGGGTAAAAACATTCAGTACTTC
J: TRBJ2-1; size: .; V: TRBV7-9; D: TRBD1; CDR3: CASSLGGTGGLNEQFF; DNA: TGTGCCAGCAGCTTAGGAGGGACAGGGGGGTTAAATGAGCAGTTCTTC
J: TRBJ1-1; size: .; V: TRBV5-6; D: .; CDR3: CASSRTETEAFF; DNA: TGTGCCAGCAGCAGGACAGAGACTGAAGCTTTCTTT
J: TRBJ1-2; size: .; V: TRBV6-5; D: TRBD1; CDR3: CASSYSGTANYGYTF; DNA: TGTGCCAGCAGTTACTCTGGGACAGCTAACTATGGCTACACCTTC
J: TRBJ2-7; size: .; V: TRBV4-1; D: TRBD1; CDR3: CASSVTGGYEQYF; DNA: TGCGCCAGCAGCGTGACAGGGGGCTACGAGCAGTACTTC
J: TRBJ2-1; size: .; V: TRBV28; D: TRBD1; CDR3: CASSWDRSGYNEQFF; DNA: TGTGCCAGCAGCTGGGACAGGTCGGGATACAATGAGCAGTTCTTC
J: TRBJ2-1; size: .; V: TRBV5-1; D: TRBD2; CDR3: CASSRGLAGADEQFF; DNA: TGCGCCAGCAGCCGGGGACTAGCGGGAGCAGATGAGCAGTTCTTC
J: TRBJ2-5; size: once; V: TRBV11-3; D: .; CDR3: CASSSVGRGSQETQYF; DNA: TGTGCCAGCAGCTCCGTTGGTAGGGGTTCACAAGAGACCCAGTACTTC
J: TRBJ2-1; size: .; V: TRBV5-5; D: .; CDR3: CASSSSATISYNEQFF; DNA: TGTGCCAGCAGCTCGTCGGCGACAATCTCCTACAATGAGCAGTTCTTC
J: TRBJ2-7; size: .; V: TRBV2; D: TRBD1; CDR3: CASSEMRTGPSYEQYF; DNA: TGTGCCAGCAGTGAAATGCGGACAGGACCTTCCTACGAGCAGTACTTC
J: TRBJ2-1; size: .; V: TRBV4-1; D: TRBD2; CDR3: CASSQGTSGRLKDEQFF; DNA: TGCGCCAGCAGCCAAGGTACTAGCGGGAGGTTAAAGGATGAGCAGTTCTTC
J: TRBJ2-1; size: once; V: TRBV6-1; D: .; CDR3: CASSEGGSGLHPYNEQFF; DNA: TGTGCCAGCAGTGAGGGGGGTAGCGGCCTCCATCCATACAATGAGCAGTTCTTC
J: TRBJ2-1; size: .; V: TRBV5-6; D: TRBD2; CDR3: CASSLLALAGGLEQFF; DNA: TGTGCCAGCAGCTTGTTGGCCCTAGCGGGAGGGCTTGAGCAGTTCTTC
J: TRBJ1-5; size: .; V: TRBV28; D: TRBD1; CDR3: CASSGGQAFNQPQHF; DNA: TGTGCCAGCAGTGGGGGACAGGCGTTCAATCAGCCCCAGCATTTT
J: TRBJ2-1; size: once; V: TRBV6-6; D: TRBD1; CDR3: CASSTDRAGNEQFF; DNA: TGTGCCAGCAGTACGGACAGGGCTGGCAATGAGCAGTTCTTC
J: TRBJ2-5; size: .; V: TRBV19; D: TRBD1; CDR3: CASRAGQGFRETQYF; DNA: TGTGCCAGTAGGGCGGGACAGGGTTTTAGAGAGACCCAGTACTTC
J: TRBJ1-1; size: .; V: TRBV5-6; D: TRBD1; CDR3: CASSAGTAAEAFF; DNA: TGTGCCAGCAGCGCCGGGACAGCAGCTGAAGCTTTCTTT
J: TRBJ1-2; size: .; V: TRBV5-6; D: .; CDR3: CASSLAGRGHNYGYTF; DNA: TGTGCCAGCAGCTTGGCCGGTAGGGGACACAACTATGGCTACACCTTC
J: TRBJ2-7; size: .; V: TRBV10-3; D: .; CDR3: CAISGDTNPTYEQYF; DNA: TGTGCCATCAGCGGGGACACTAATCCCACCTACGAGCAGTACTTC
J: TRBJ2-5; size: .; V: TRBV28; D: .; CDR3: CATGAGRRWETQYF; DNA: TGTGCCACCGGAGCAGGGCGTCGGTGGGAGACCCAGTACTTC
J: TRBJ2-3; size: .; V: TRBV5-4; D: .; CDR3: CASSLSRRGGDTDTQYF; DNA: TGTGCCAGCAGCCTAAGTAGAAGGGGGGGAGACACAGATACGCAGTATTTT
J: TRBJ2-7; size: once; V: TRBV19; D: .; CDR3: CATSISASGEQYF; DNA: TGTGCCACCAGTATATCTGCTTCGGGAGAGCAGTACTTC
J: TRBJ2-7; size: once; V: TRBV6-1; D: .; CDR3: CASSRAGTPYEQYF; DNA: TGTGCCAGCAGTCGGGCCGGGACACCTTACGAGCAGTACTTC
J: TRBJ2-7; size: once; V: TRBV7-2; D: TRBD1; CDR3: CASSLAPGGEDKQYF; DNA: TGTGCCAGCAGCTTAGCCCCAGGGGGCGAGGACAAGCAGTACTTC
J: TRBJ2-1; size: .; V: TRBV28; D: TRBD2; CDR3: CASSLVRGVTYNEQFF; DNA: TGTGCCAGCAGTTTGGTTCGGGGGGTGACTTACAATGAGCAGTTCTTC
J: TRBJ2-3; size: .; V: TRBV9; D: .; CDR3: CASSVAIGSTDTQYF; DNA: TGTGCCAGCAGCGTAGCCATCGGGAGCACAGATACGCAGTATTTT
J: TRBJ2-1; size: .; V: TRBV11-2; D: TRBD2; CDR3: CASSLGFAGGEYNEQFF; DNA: TGTGCCAGCAGCTTAGGTTTTGCGGGAGGCGAATACAATGAGCAGTTCTTC
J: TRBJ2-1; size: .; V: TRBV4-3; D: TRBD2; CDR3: CASSRIANPGLAGVNEQFF; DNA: TGCGCCAGCAGCCGCATCGCAAACCCGGGACTAGCGGGAGTAAATGAGCAGTTCTTC
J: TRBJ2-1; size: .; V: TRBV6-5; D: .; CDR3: CASSLFQGSPYNEQFF; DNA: TGTGCCAGCAGTTTATTCCAGGGTTCTCCCTACAATGAGCAGTTCTTC
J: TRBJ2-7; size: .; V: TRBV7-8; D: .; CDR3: CASHRTVGEEQYF; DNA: TGTGCCAGCCACCGAACAGTGGGAGAGGAGCAGTACTTC
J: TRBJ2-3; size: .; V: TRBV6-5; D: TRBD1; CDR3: CASSRVVRGPDTQYF; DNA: TGTGCCAGCAGCCGGGTCGTGAGGGGGCCAGATACGCAGTATTTT
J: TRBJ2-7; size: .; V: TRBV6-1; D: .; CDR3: CASSEGAGTYEQYF; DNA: TGTGCCAGCAGTGAAGGAGCAGGGACCTACGAGCAGTACTTC
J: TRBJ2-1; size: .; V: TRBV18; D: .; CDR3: CASSSVEEYNEQFF; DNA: TGTGCCAGCTCTTCGGTGGAGGAGTACAATGAGCAGTTCTTC
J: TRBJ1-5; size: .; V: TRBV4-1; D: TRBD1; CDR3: CASSHLPGQGHQPQHF; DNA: TGCGCCAGCAGCCATCTCCCGGGACAGGGGCATCAGCCCCAGCATTTT
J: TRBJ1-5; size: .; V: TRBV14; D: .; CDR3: CASSQANQPQHF; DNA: TGTGCCAGCAGCCAAGCTAATCAGCCCCAGCATTTT
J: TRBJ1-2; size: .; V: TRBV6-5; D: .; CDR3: CASSKGQRIGGYTF; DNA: TGTGCCAGCAGTAAAGGACAGAGGATAGGGGGCTACACCTTC